Below are 22 T cell receptor beta chains sequenced from a single sample in a study of cytomegalovirus exposure and HLA in healthy donors. Both 60 Vbeta primers and 13 Jbeta primers went into the PCR. Using immunoSEQ multiplex PCR, the repertoire was profiled, and TCRdb retains in-frame clones only, with some absent. Found here are about 140,000 clones, roughly 68% of them singletons; the top ten hold 10%. Material: PBMCs. The receptors were sampled from a man aged 25-45 years in good health and CMV-seropositive.

The chain links TRBV6-6 to TRBJ1-5, with a possible D match to TRBD1 (6 bases). Per the germline V gene, CDR1 is MNHNY and CDR2 is SVGAGI (reference sequence). CDR3 length equals 13 residues. Trimming cost V 6 bases and J 15 bases, with 21 bases left between them. In DNA form, the CDR3 reads TGTGCCAGCAGCTACGGCGACTGGACAGAACGGCATTTT. Its protein product is CASSYGDWTERHF.

This rearrangement joins TRBV7-9 to TRBJ2-7, with unresolved D. CDR1 is SEHNR, CDR2 FQNEAQ, per germline (reference sequence). The CDR3 length is 18 residues. V was pared by 1 base and J by 2 bases, with 21 bases between. Written as DNA, the CDR3 is TGTGCCAGCAGCTTAGAAGGCTTCTGGGCTATTTCCCCCTACGAGCAGTACTTC. Translating gives CASSLEGFWAISPYEQYF.

The sample holds a few counts of this clone. The chain employs TRBV9 and TRBJ2-5; TRBD1 aligns across 8 bases. The length of the CDR3 is 16 residues. Germline V gene data show CDR1 as SGDLS and CDR2 as YYNGEE. V gave up 1 base and J gave up 1 base; unmatched junction bases: 6. Written as DNA, the CDR3 is TGTGCCAGCAGCGTAACGACCGGGACAGGCCAAGAGACCCAGTACTTC. Translation gives CASSVTTGTGQETQYF.

The genes are TRBV10-3 and TRBJ2-7; weak D call: TRBD2 (6 bases). Germline V gene lookup returns CDR1 ENHRY and CDR2 SYGVKD. The CDR3 extends over 16 amino acids. V was trimmed by 0 bases and J by 2 bases, leaving 14 bases between them. CDR3 nucleotide sequence: TGTGCCATCAGTGAGTCGGGTAGCGGACTAACCTACGAGCAGTACTTC. Protein sequence: CAISESGSGLTYEQYF.

The chain employs TRBV11-1 and TRBJ1-3; D unclear. CDR1 and CDR2 from the germline V gene are SGHAT and FQDESV (reference sequence). The V and J ends lost 4 bases and 3 bases respectively, with 16 bases between them. The CDR3 runs to 16 residues. CDR3 residues: CASSYESRIIGNTIYF. CDR3 DNA sequence: TGTGCCAGCAGCTACGAGAGTCGCATAATTGGAAACACCATATATTTT.

The rearrangement joins TRBV29-1 to TRBJ2-1; D uncertain. Per germline, CDR1 SQVTM and CDR2 ANQGSEA. Trimming pared 1 base from V and 9 bases from J, leaving 10 bases between. The CDR3 is made up of 12 amino acids. CDR3 coding DNA: TGCAGCGTTGAAGGTAGAATAACTGAGCAGTTCTTC. It specifies CSVEGRITEQFF.

V and J are TRBV6-6 and TRBJ2-3, with 9 bases lining up with TRBD2. There are 14 residues in the CDR3. CDR1 MNHNY and CDR2 SVGAGI come from the germline V gene (reference sequence). J lost 2 bases, V lost 5 bases, and 2 bases had no gene match. CDR3 nucleotides: TGTGCCAGCAGTATAGCGGGAGTCACAGATACGCAGTATTTT. Translation: CASSIAGVTDTQYF.

This rearrangement joins TRBV4-1 to TRBJ1-3; TRBD1 is a possible D gene (5 bases). Trimming stripped 3 bases from V and 4 bases from J, with 13 bases between. The CDR3 totals 15 residues. Germline V gene lookup returns CDR1 MGHRA and CDR2 YSYEKL. CDR3 nucleotide sequence: TGCGCCAGCAGCCAGTCCGGGACTCTGGGAAACACCATATATTTT. Translated, it gives CASSQSGTLGNTIYF.

The V gene is TRBV5-1, the J gene TRBJ2-5; D is perhaps TRBD2 (6 bases). V gave up 4 bases and J gave up 2 bases, with 15 bases separating them. The CDR3 is 15 amino acids. Germline V gives CDR1 SGHRS, CDR2 YFSETQ. CDR3 loop: CASSLLGLIQETQYF. The CDR3 nucleotides are TGCGCCAGCAGCCTCCTCGGACTAATACAAGAGACCCAGTACTTC.

This chain uses TRBV5-1 with TRBJ2-7; 7 nucleotides agree with TRBD1. Germline CDR1 reads SGHRS; CDR2 reads YFSETQ. This CDR3 spans 15 amino acids. J was trimmed by 5 bases and V by 4 bases; bases with no gene match: 12. This chain's CDR3 is CASSQTTGVGHEQYF. The CDR3, as DNA: TGCGCCAGCAGCCAAACTACAGGGGTTGGTCACGAGCAGTACTTC.

The chain is built from TRBV21-1 and TRBJ1-5; TRBD1 reflects the table's D call only, with no check against the DNA. TRBV21-1 is designated a pseudogene. The CDR3 loop spans 16 amino acids. The CDR3 sequence is CASSKGYRETGQPQHF. In nucleotides, the CDR3 is TGTGCCAGCAGCAAAGGTTACAGGGAGACGGGTCAGCCCCAGCATTTT.

V gene TRBV5-6 combines with J gene TRBJ2-1, with 7 bases lining up with TRBD1. Germline V gene data show CDR1 as SGHDT and CDR2 as YYEEEE. The J segment lost 0 bases and the V segment lost 5 bases, leaving 5 bases of the junction unmatched. The CDR3 has 15 residues. The CDR3 nucleotides read TGTGCCAGCAGACGCCGGGACAGCTCCTACAATGAGCAGTTCTTC. It yields the protein CASRRRDSSYNEQFF.

The chain is built from TRBV7-9 and TRBJ2-3, with 10 bases that match TRBD1. The ends lost 3 bases at V and 1 base at J; junction bases unmatched: 7. Germline loops: CDR1 SEHNR, CDR2 FQNEAQ (reference sequence). The CDR3 runs 17 residues. This CDR3 reads CASSFYLGTGGTDTQYF. DNA of the CDR3: TGTGCCAGCAGCTTCTACTTAGGGACAGGGGGCACAGATACGCAGTATTTT.

This clone was seen just once. Here the CDR3 DNA reads TGTGCCAGCAGCTCTTACAGGAGCAACTACGAGCAGTACTTC. This codes for CASSSYRSNYEQYF. The chain combines TRBV11-3 with TRBJ2-7; D is perhaps TRBD1 (5 bases). The germline CDR1 and CDR2 sequences are SGHNT and YENEEA. The CDR3 has 14 residues. Trimming left V 4 bases short and J 3 bases short, with 13 bases between.

The J gene is TRBJ1-5, the V gene TRBV6-1; the D gene is possibly TRBD1 (6 bases). In germline, CDR1 is MNHNS, CDR2 SASEGT. This CDR3 is built from 14 residues. V shed 3 bases and J shed 2 bases, with 8 bases lying between them. CDR3 protein: CASSDRGGNQPQHF. As DNA, the CDR3 is TGTGCCAGCAGTGACAGGGGAGGCAATCAGCCCCAGCATTTT.

A remark on this clone: Compared with germline, one end of the junction differs, possibly owing to a read error. The V and J genes are TRBV19 and TRBJ2-3, with D possibly TRBD1 on 5 matching bases. Germline V gene data show CDR1 as LNHDA and CDR2 as SQIVND (reference sequence). CDR3 length: 13 residues. This chain's CDR3 is CASLDSNTDTHYF. CDR3 sequence (DNA): TGTGCCAGCCTTGACAGCAACACAGATACGCACTATTTT.

The sample holds one count of this clone. The chain uses TRBV19 and TRBJ2-3; TRBD1 matches at 9 bases. The CDR3 extends over 16 amino acids. J was trimmed by 3 bases and V by 6 bases; bases with no gene match: 10. The germline V gene has CDR1 LNHDA and CDR2 SQIVND (reference sequence). Written as DNA, the CDR3 is TGTGCCAGTAGGGCCGGGACAGGGTGGTTGACAGATACGCAGTATTTT. It yields the protein CASRAGTGWLTDTQYF. Drawing the rest from reference TRBV19 and TRBJ2-3, the complete variable domain is DGGITQSPKYLFRKEGQNVTLSCEQNLNHDAMYWYRQDPGQGLRLIYYSQIVNDFQKGDIAEGYSVSREKKESFPLTVTSAQKNPTAFYLCASRAGTGWLTDTQYFGPGTRLTVL.

A note on this clone: One end of the junction varies from germline; a read error may be responsible. This chain joins TRBV7-7 and TRBJ2-3, with 10 nucleotides matching TRBD1. This CDR3 is built from 15 residues. The germline V gene has CDR1 SSHAT and CDR2 FNYEAQ (reference sequence). The CDR3 coding sequence is TGTGCTAGCAGCGCGACAGGGGGCGCGGTAGATACGCAGTATTTT. Amino acids: CASSATGGAVDTQYF.

CDR3 sequence reads: CASSRLAGELFF. The CDR3 region has the DNA TGCGCCAGCAGTAGACTAGCCGGGGAGCTGTTTTTT. The chain couples TRBV10-1 to TRBJ2-2; possibly TRBD2 for D (6 bases). The ends were cut back, 5 bases at V and 6 bases at J, with 7 bases in the middle. This CDR3 has 12 residues. Germline values: CDR1 WNHNN, CDR2 SYGVQD (reference sequence).

This chain connects TRBV21-1 to TRBJ2-5; TRBD1, as called in the table, went unchecked against the DNA. TRBV21-1 is flagged as a pseudogene. This CDR3 contains 15 residues. DNA of the CDR3: TGTGCCAGCAGCGCCAACAGGGGAGAGGGGGAGACCCAGTACTTC. This gives the protein CASSANRGEGETQYF.

The chain links TRBV2 to TRBJ1-2, with D hard to call. The CDR3 spans 16 residues. The germline V gene encodes CDR1 SNHLY and CDR2 FYNNEI. V lost 2 bases to trimming and J lost 0 bases, with 13 bases between them. The CDR3 DNA sequence: TGTGCCAGCAGTGAACCTACCTCGGGAGCTAACTATGGCTACACCTTC. Protein product: CASSEPTSGANYGYTF. The full variable domain, its missing parts supplied by reference TRBV2 and TRBJ1-2, is EPEVTQTPSHQVTQMGQEVILRCVPISNHLYFYWYRQILGQKVEFLVSFYNNEISEKSEIFDDQFSVERPDGSNFTLKIRSTKLEDSAMYFCASSEPTSGANYGYTFGSGTRLTVV.

In its sample, this clone was seen a few times. This chain connects TRBV6-5 to TRBJ1-4, with a weak D call TRBD1 (6 bases). Germline lookup yields CDR1 MNHEY and CDR2 SVGAGI. The CDR3 consists of 15 residues. V shed 0 bases and J shed 8 bases, with 13 bases lying between them. The DNA for the CDR3 is TGTGCCAGCAGTTACTCGGCAGGGGTAGGCGAAAAACTGTTTTTT. Translation: CASSYSAGVGEKLFF.